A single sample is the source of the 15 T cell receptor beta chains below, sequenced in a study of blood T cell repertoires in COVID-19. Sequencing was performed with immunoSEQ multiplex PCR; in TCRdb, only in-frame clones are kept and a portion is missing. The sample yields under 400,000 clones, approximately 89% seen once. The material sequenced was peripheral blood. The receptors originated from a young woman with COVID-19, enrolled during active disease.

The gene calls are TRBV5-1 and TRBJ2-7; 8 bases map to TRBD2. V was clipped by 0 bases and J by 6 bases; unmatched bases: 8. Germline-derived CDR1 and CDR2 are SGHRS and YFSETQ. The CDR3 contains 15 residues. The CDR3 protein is CASSLGQTGGGEQYF. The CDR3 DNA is TGCGCCAGCAGCTTGGGTCAGACGGGAGGGGGCGAGCAGTACTTC.

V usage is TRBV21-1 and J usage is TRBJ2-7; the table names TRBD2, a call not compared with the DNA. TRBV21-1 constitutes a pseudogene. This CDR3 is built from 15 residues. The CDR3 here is CASSKESGKLYEQYF. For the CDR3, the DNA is TGTGCCAGCAGCAAAGAAAGCGGGAAGCTCTACGAGCAGTACTTC.

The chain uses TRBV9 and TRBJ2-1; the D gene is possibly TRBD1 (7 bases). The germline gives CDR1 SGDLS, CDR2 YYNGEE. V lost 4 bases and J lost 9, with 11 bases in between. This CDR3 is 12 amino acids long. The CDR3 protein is CASSPQGGEQFF. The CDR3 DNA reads TGTGCCAGCAGCCCGCAGGGGGGTGAGCAGTTCTTC.

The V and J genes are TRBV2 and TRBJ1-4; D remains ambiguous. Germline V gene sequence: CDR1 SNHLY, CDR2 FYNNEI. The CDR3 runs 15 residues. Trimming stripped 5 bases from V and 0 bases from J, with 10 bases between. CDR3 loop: CASSLGLATNEKLFF. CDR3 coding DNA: TGTGCCAGCAGTCTGGGCCTTGCAACTAATGAAAAACTGTTTTTT.

The CDR3 loop is CASSLGEMNTEAFF. DNA of the CDR3: TGCGCCAGCAGCTTGGGTGAGATGAACACTGAAGCTTTCTTT. The V and J genes are TRBV5-1 and TRBJ1-1; D is ambiguous. V was shortened by 0 bases and J by 0 bases, with 6 bases between the two germline ends. The CDR3 is 14 residues long. CDR1 is SGHRS, CDR2 YFSETQ, per germline.

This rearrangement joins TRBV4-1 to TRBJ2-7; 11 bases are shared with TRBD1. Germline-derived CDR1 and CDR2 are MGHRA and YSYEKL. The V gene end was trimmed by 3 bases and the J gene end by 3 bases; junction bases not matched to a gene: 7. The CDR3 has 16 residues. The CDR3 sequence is CASSHVPGQGVYEQYF. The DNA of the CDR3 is TGCGCCAGCAGCCACGTTCCGGGACAGGGGGTCTACGAGCAGTACTTC.

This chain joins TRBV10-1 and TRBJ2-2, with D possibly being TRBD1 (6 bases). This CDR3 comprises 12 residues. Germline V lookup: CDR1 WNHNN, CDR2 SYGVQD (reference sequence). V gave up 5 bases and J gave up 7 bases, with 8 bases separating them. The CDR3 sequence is CASSRGGGELFF. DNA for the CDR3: TGCGCCAGCAGTCGAGGGGGCGGGGAGCTGTTTTTT.

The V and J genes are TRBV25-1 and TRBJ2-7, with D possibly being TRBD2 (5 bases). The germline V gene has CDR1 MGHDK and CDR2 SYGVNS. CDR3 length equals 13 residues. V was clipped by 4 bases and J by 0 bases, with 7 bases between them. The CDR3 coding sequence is TGTGCCAGCAGTGTAGAGGGCTCCTACGAGCAGTACTTC. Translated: CASSVEGSYEQYF.

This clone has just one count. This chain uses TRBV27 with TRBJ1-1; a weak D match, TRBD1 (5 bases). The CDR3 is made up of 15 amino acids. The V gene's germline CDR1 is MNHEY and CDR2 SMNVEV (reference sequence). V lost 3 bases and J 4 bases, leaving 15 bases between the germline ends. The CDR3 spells CASSFSGGGGTEAFF. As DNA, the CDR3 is TGTGCCAGCAGTTTCTCGGGGGGAGGAGGCACTGAAGCTTTCTTT.

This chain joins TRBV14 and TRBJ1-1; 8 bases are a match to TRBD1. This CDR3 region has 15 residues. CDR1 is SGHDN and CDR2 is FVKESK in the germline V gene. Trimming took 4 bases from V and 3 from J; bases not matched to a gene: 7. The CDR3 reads CASSLIGQGDTEAFF. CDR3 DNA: TGTGCCAGCAGCCTAATAGGACAGGGCGACACTGAAGCTTTCTTT. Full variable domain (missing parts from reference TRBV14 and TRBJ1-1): EAGVTQFPSHSVIEKGQTVTLRCDPISGHDNLYWYRRVMGKEIKFLLHFVKESKQDESGMPNNRFLAERTGGTYSTLKVQPAELEDSGVYFCASSLIGQGDTEAFFGQGTRLTVV.

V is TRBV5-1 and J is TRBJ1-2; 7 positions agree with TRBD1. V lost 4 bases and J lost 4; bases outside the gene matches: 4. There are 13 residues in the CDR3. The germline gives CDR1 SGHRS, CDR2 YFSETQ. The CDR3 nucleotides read TGCGCCAGCAGCGGGGACAGACTCTATGGCTACACCTTC. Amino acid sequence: CASSGDRLYGYTF.

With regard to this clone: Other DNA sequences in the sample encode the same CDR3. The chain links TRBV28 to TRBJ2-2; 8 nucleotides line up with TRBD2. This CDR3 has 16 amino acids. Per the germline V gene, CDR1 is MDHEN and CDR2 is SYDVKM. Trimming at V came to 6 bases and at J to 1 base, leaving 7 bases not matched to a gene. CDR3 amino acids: CASRRTSGMNTGELFF. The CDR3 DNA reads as TGTGCCAGCAGACGAACTAGCGGAATGAACACCGGGGAGCTGTTTTTT.

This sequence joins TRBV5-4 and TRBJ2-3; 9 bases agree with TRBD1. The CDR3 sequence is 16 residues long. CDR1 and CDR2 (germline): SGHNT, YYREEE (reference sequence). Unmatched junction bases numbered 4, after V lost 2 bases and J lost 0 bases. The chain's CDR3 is CASSFLDRGSTDTQYF. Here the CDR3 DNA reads TGTGCCAGCAGCTTCCTGGACAGGGGAAGCACAGATACGCAGTATTTT.

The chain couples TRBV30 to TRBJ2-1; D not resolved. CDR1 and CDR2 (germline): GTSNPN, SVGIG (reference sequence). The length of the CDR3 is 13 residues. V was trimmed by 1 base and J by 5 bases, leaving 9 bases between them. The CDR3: CAWSGQAHNEQFF. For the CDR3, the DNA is TGTGCCTGGAGTGGGCAGGCCCACAATGAGCAGTTCTTC.

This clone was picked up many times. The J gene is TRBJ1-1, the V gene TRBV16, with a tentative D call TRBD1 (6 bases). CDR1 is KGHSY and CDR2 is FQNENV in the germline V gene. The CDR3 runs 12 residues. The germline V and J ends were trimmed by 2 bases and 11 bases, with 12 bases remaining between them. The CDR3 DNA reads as TGTGCCAGCAGCCAAATCGGACAGAGCGCTTTCTTT. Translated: CASSQIGQSAFF.